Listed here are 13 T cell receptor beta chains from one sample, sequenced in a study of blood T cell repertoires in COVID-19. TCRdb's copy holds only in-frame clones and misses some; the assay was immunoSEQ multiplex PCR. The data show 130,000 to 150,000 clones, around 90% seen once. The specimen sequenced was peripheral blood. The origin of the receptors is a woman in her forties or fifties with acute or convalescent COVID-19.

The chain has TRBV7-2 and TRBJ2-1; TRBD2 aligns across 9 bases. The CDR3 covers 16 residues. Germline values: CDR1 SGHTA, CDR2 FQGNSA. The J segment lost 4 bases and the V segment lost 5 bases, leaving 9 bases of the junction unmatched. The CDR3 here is CASSAGLARGYNEQFF. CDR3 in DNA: TGTGCCAGCAGCGCCGGACTAGCGCGGGGGTACAATGAGCAGTTCTTC.

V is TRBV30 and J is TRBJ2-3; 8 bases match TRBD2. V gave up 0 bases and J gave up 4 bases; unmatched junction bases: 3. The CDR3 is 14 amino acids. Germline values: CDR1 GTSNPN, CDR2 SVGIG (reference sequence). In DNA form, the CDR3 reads TGTGCCTGGAGTGTAAGGCGGGGGGCAGATACGCAGTATTTT. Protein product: CAWSVRRGADTQYF.

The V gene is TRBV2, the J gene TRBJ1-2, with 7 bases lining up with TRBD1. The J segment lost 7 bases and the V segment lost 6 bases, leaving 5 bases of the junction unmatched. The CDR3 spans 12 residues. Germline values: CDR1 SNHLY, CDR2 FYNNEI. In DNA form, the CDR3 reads TGTGCCAGCAGCCCTGACAGGGCTGGCTACACCTTC. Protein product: CASSPDRAGYTF.

CDR3 loop: CASSLEQSGYNEQFF. The CDR3 DNA sequence: TGTGCCAGCAGCTTAGAGCAAAGCGGATACAATGAGCAGTTCTTC. This chain uses TRBV7-3 with TRBJ2-1; perhaps TRBD2 as D (5 bases). From germline, CDR1 is SGHTA and CDR2 FQGTGA. CDR3 length equals 15 residues. V was clipped by 2 bases and J by 4 bases, with 12 bases between them.

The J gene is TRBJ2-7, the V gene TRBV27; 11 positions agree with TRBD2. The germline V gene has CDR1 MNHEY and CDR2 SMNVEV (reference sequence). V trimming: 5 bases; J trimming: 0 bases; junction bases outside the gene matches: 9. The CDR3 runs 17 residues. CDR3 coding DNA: TGTGCCAGCAGTCTCCCCAAACTAGCGGGAGTCTCCTACGAGCAGTACTTC. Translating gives CASSLPKLAGVSYEQYF.

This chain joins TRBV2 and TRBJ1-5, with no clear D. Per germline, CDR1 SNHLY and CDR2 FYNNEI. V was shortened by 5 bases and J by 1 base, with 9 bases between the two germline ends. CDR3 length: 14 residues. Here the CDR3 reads CASSFAGSNQPQHF. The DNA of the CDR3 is TGTGCCAGCAGTTTCGCCGGGAGCAATCAGCCCCAGCATTTT.

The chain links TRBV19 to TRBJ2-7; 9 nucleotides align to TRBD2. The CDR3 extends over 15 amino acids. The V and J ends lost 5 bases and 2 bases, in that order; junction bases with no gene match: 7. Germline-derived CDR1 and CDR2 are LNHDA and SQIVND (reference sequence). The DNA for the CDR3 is TGTGCCAGTAGTTTTGAGACTAGCGGAACCTACGAGCAGTACTTC. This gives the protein CASSFETSGTYEQYF.

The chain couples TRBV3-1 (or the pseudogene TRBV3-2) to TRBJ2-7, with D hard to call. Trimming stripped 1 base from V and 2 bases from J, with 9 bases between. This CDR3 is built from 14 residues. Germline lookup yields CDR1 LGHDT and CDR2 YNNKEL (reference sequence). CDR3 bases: TGTGCCAGCAGCCAAGGTTTCTGGCCCTACGAGCAGTACTTC. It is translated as CASSQGFWPYEQYF.

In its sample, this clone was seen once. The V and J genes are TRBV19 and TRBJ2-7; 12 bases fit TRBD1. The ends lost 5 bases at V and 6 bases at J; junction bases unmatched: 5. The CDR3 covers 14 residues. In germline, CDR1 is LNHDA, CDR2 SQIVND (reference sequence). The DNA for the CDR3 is TGTGCCAGTAGTCCGGGACAGGGGGCAGGCGAGCAGTACTTC. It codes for CASSPGQGAGEQYF.

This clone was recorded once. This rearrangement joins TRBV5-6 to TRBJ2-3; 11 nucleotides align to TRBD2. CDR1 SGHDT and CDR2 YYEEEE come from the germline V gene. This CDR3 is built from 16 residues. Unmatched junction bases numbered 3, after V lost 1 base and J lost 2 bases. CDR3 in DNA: TGTGCCAGCAGCTTGACTAGCGGGGGATTCACAGATACGCAGTATTTT. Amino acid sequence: CASSLTSGGFTDTQYF.

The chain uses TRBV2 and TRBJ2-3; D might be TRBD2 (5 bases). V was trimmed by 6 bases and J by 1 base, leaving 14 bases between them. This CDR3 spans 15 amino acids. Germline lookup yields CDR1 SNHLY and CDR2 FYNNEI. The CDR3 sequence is CASRMGRGGTDTQYF. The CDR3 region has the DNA TGTGCCAGCAGGATGGGCCGGGGTGGCACAGATACGCAGTATTTT.

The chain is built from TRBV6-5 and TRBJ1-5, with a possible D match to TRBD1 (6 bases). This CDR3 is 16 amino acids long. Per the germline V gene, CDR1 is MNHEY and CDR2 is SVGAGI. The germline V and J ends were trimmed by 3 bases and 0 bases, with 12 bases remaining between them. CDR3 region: CASSYGGAYSNQPQHF. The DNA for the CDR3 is TGTGCCAGCAGTTATGGGGGGGCCTATAGCAATCAGCCCCAGCATTTT.

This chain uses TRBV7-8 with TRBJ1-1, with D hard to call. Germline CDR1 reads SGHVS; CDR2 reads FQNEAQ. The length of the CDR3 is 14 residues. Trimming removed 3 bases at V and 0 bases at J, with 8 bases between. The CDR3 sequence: CASSFRRVNTEAFF. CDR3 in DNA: TGTGCCAGCAGCTTCCGACGGGTGAACACTGAAGCTTTCTTT.